This TCR beta chain is from a study of PD-1 blockade in classical Hodgkin lymphoma. The study's findings and limits: Patients who responded completely had about the same baseline diversity as newly diagnosed patients. With CD4+ cells, TCR diversity rose significantly by C4D1, but not with CD8+ cells.

The table came from immunoSEQ multiplex PCR; TCRdb's copy has only in-frame clones and leaves some out. The sample shows approximately 12,000 clones, over 70% of them seen only once. Every patient was affected by relapse after autologous stem cell transplantation, while exposure to brentuximab vedotin was not uniform. Worth noting for this clone: Its antigen is as yet unknown.

This TCR was sampled from a human donor with classical Hodgkin lymphoma. This specimen was peripheral blood mononuclear cells (PBMCs), taken at baseline.

The CDR3 DNA follows: TGTGCCAGCAGCGTAGCACAGGTGGGAACAGATACGCAGTATTTT. Amino acid sequence: CASSVAQVGTDTQYF. The chain recombines TRBV9 with TRBJ2-3; D might be TRBD1 (5 bases). Trimming removed 0 bases from V and 3 bases from J, with 11 bases in between. The CDR3 consists of 15 residues. Germline V gene data show CDR1 as SGDLS and CDR2 as YYNGEE.